A selection of T cell receptor beta chains follows, all from one sample in a study of shared clonotypes between healthy human individuals. The table came from immunoSEQ multiplex PCR; TCRdb's copy has only in-frame clones and leaves some out. The table lists about 1.5 million clones, 96% of them singletons. The sample comprised naive CD4+ T cells sorted from blood. These receptors were taken from a man between 25 and 39 years old in good health. Both conserved end residues are part of each CDR3. Each record gives: J gene, clone size, V gene, D gene, CDR3 DNA, CDR3 protein. D genes are given only for firm matches. The size of a clone is reported for some rows only, either as once, few or many, or as a class for expanded clones.

J: TRBJ2-7
size: once
V: TRBV5-1
D: NA
DNA: TGCGCCAGCCATAAGACAGATAGCCGAACCTACGAGCAGTACTTC
CDR3: CASHKTDSRTYEQYF

J: TRBJ2-7
size: NA
V: TRBV5-6
D: NA
DNA: TGTGCCAGCAGCTTGGCGAGTCTTTACGAGCAGTACTTC
CDR3: CASSLASLYEQYF

J: TRBJ2-5
size: NA
V: TRBV6-1
D: NA
DNA: TGTGCCAGCAGTGATAATTGGCGGGTCGGAAGGACCCAGTACTTC
CDR3: CASSDNWRVGRTQYF

J: TRBJ2-1
size: NA
V: TRBV10-3
D: NA
DNA: TGTGCCATCAGTGCCACTAGTGTTTACTCCTACAATGAGCAGTTCTTC
CDR3: CAISATSVYSYNEQFF

J: TRBJ1-1
size: NA
V: TRBV10-1
D: NA
DNA: TGCGCCAGCAGTGAGTCCGGGGTTTACACTGAAGCTTTCTTT
CDR3: CASSESGVYTEAFF

J: TRBJ2-1
size: NA
V: TRBV30
D: TRBD1
DNA: TGTGCCTGGAGTGTAGACCGGACGGCAGGGGGCAGGAATGAGCAGTTCTTC
CDR3: CAWSVDRTAGGRNEQFF

J: TRBJ1-1
size: NA
V: TRBV9
D: NA
DNA: TGTGCCAGCAGCGTAGGGCCCGAGGTTACTGAAGCTTTCTTT
CDR3: CASSVGPEVTEAFF

J: TRBJ2-2
size: NA
V: TRBV9
D: NA
DNA: TGTGCCAGCAGCGTAGAAGCCAAACCCACCGGGGAGCTGTTTTTT
CDR3: CASSVEAKPTGELFF

J: TRBJ1-3
size: NA
V: TRBV29-1
D: NA
DNA: TGCAGCGTTCGGGTCTTCTCTGGAAACACCATATATTTT
CDR3: CSVRVFSGNTIYF

J: TRBJ1-4
size: NA
V: TRBV25-1
D: NA
DNA: TGTGCCAGCAGTGATGCAGTAAAACTGTTTTTT
CDR3: CASSDAVKLFF

J: TRBJ2-3
size: NA
V: TRBV5-1
D: TRBD2
DNA: TGCGCCAGCAGAACTAGCGGGAGCTCAGATACGCAGTATTTT
CDR3: CASRTSGSSDTQYF

J: TRBJ2-2
size: NA
V: TRBV9
D: TRBD1
DNA: TGTGCCAGCAGCGTGACAGGGACAAACACCGGGGAGCTGTTTTTT
CDR3: CASSVTGTNTGELFF

J: TRBJ1-2
size: NA
V: TRBV10-1
D: TRBD1
DNA: TGCGCCAGCAGTGAGTCGCGGACAGGGGTCTACACCTTC
CDR3: CASSESRTGVYTF

J: TRBJ1-5
size: NA
V: TRBV19
D: TRBD1
DNA: TGTGCCAGTAGTACAGAGACAGGGGTCGACAATCAGCCCCAGCATTTT
CDR3: CASSTETGVDNQPQHF

J: TRBJ2-5
size: NA
V: TRBV5-1
D: NA
DNA: TGCGCCAGCAGCTTAATTCCCCAACAAGAGACCCAGTACTTC
CDR3: CASSLIPQQETQYF

J: TRBJ2-2
size: NA
V: TRBV6-6
D: NA
DNA: TGTGCCAACGCCCCGACGAGGAACACCGGGGAGCTGTTTTTT
CDR3: CANAPTRNTGELFF

J: TRBJ1-5
size: few
V: TRBV2
D: NA
DNA: TGTGCCAGCACCCCGAGAGGGGTCGGTCAGCCCCAGCATTTT
CDR3: CASTPRGVGQPQHF

J: TRBJ1-5
size: NA
V: TRBV19
D: TRBD1
DNA: TGTGCCAGTAGGAGCTACGGGACAGGGGGAAATCAGCCCCAGCATTTT
CDR3: CASRSYGTGGNQPQHF

J: TRBJ1-2
size: once
V: TRBV10-3
D: NA
DNA: TGTGCCATCAGTGGCCTCGCAGGATCCTATGGCTACACCTTC
CDR3: CAISGLAGSYGYTF

J: TRBJ2-1
size: once
V: TRBV9
D: NA
DNA: TGTGCCAGCAGCGGCCACGTGGATGAGCAGTTCTTC
CDR3: CASSGHVDEQFF

J: TRBJ1-3
size: NA
V: TRBV7-9
D: NA
DNA: TGTGCCAGCAGCCCACTCGCGGGAAACACCATATATTTT
CDR3: CASSPLAGNTIYF

J: TRBJ2-1
size: NA
V: TRBV30
D: TRBD2
DNA: TGTGCCTTCACGGGGGGAGGGCGAACCTCCTCCTACAATGAGCAGTTCTTC
CDR3: CAFTGGGRTSSYNEQFF

J: TRBJ2-5
size: NA
V: TRBV29-1
D: NA
DNA: TGCAGCGTTGAATACGGTCGCGGTTACCAAGAGACCCAGTACTTC
CDR3: CSVEYGRGYQETQYF